This entry lists 14 T cell receptor beta chains sequenced from one sample in a study of blood T cell repertoires in COVID-19. Produced via immunoSEQ multiplex PCR; TCRdb's table is partial and in-frame only. The table includes some 300,000 clones, 70% to 90% detected once. Source material: peripheral blood. All receptors come from a woman aged 30 to 39 who had recovered from COVID-19.

The V gene is TRBV20-1, the J gene TRBJ1-4; D is undetermined. This CDR3 comprises 15 residues. Trimming left V 3 bases short and J 4 bases short, with 15 bases between. Germline V CDR1 and CDR2: DFQATT, SNEGSKA (reference sequence). CDR3 DNA sequence: TGCAGTGCTAGTACCCAACGGGGATATAATGAAAAACTGTTTTTT. Protein sequence: CSASTQRGYNEKLFF.

The chain carries TRBV29-1 and TRBJ2-3; D not resolved. The V and J ends lost 6 bases and 4 bases respectively, with 11 bases between them. The CDR3 sequence is 12 residues long. In germline, CDR1 is SQVTM, CDR2 ANQGSEA. CDR3 region: CSVAQGADTQYF. The CDR3 DNA sequence: TGCAGCGTCGCACAAGGAGCAGATACGCAGTATTTT.

The rearrangement joins TRBV24-1 to TRBJ2-3; no reliable D call. V was clipped by 4 bases and J by 2 bases, with 6 bases between them. CDR1 KGHDR and CDR2 SFDVKD come from the germline V gene. This CDR3 spans 13 amino acids. CDR3 DNA sequence: TGTGCCACCAGTGACTCTACCACAGATACGCAGTATTTT. It codes for CATSDSTTDTQYF.

The chain has TRBV4-3 and TRBJ1-6; D ambiguous. CDR1 and CDR2 from the germline V gene are LGHNA and YSLEER. CDR3 length: 15 residues. Trimming removed 1 base from V and 2 bases from J, with 6 bases in between. The CDR3, as DNA: TGCGCCAGCAGCCAAGGACAAGCCTATAATTCACCCCTCCACTTT. Protein product: CASSQGQAYNSPLHF.

This clone occurred a few times. This sequence joins TRBV11-2 and TRBJ1-3; 8 bases agree with TRBD1. V was clipped by 1 base and J by 0 bases; unmatched bases: 2. The CDR3 totals 16 residues. Per germline, CDR1 SGHAT and CDR2 FQNNGV. CDR3 amino acids: CASSLGDRYSGNTIYF. CDR3 nucleotide sequence: TGTGCCAGCAGCTTAGGGGACAGGTACTCTGGAAACACCATATATTTT.

This chain uses TRBV6-5 with TRBJ2-1; 7 bases are a match to TRBD2. CDR3 length equals 15 residues. CDR1 and CDR2 (germline): MNHEY, SVGAGI. J was trimmed by 7 bases and V by 5 bases; bases with no gene match: 11. CDR3 nucleotides: TGTGCCAGCAGTAGACTAGCTCGTTATGGGAATGAGCAGTTCTTC. Its protein is CASSRLARYGNEQFF.

This chain links TRBV5-1 with TRBJ1-1, with D unresolved. Germline lookup yields CDR1 SGHRS and CDR2 YFSETQ. Trimming pared 4 bases from V and 4 bases from J, leaving 17 bases between. The CDR3 has 15 residues. CDR3 sequence: CASSAPDGLGTEAFF. The DNA of the CDR3 is TGCGCCAGCAGCGCTCCGGACGGACTAGGCACTGAAGCTTTCTTT. Drawing the rest from reference TRBV5-1 and TRBJ1-1, the complete variable domain is KAGVTQTPRYLIKTRGQQVTLSCSPISGHRSVSWYQQTPGQGLQFLFEYFSETQRNKGNFPGRFSGRQFSNSRSEMNVSTLELGDSALYLCASSAPDGLGTEAFFGQGTRLTVV.

The chain has TRBV11-2 and TRBJ2-5, with D possibly TRBD2 on 5 matching bases. V lost 4 bases and J lost 5, with 5 bases in between. CDR3 length: 11 residues. The V gene's germline CDR1 is SGHAT and CDR2 FQNNGV. The CDR3 sequence: CASSSGETQYF. CDR3 in DNA: TGTGCCAGCAGCTCGGGGGAGACCCAGTACTTC.

The CDR3 coding sequence is TGTGCCAGCAGACCCAGGGCGGGGGTGGTGGAGACCCAGTACTTC. This encodes CASRPRAGVVETQYF. The chain uses TRBV28 and TRBJ2-5; 7 nucleotides agree with TRBD2. The CDR3 is 15 amino acids. Germline V gene data show CDR1 as MDHEN and CDR2 as SYDVKM. Trimming at V came to 6 bases and at J to 5 bases, leaving 12 bases not matched to a gene. The full variable domain, with the rest looked up from reference TRBV28 and TRBJ2-5, is DVKVTQSSRYLVKRTGEKVFLECVQDMDHENMFWYRQDPGLGLRLIYFSYDVKMKEKGDIPEGYSVSREKKERFSLILESASTNQTSMYLCASRPRAGVVETQYFGPGTRLLVL.

The chain uses TRBV3-1 (or the pseudogene TRBV3-2) and TRBJ1-1; perhaps TRBD1 as D (5 bases). V was cut by 3 bases and J by 0 bases, with 11 bases left in between. The CDR3 totals 15 residues. Germline V lookup: CDR1 LGHDT, CDR2 YNNKEL (reference sequence). The CDR3 is CASSQTVRMNTEAFF. The CDR3 DNA is TGTGCCAGCAGCCAGACAGTGAGAATGAACACTGAAGCTTTCTTT.

The sample holds a few counts of this clone. This chain uses TRBV5-1 with TRBJ1-1, with D maybe TRBD1 (6 bases). This CDR3 has 13 amino acids. Trimming stripped 0 bases from V and 7 bases from J, with 10 bases between. CDR1 is SGHRS, CDR2 YFSETQ, per germline. The chain's CDR3 is CASSLEGEGEAFF. Here the CDR3 DNA reads TGCGCCAGCAGCTTGGAGGGGGAGGGTGAAGCTTTCTTT. Together with reference TRBV5-1 and TRBJ1-1, the CDR3 gives the full variable domain: KAGVTQTPRYLIKTRGQQVTLSCSPISGHRSVSWYQQTPGQGLQFLFEYFSETQRNKGNFPGRFSGRQFSNSRSEMNVSTLELGDSALYLCASSLEGEGEAFFGQGTRLTVV.

The J gene is TRBJ2-7, the V gene TRBV28, with D hard to call. The CDR3 runs to 12 residues. Germline loops: CDR1 MDHEN, CDR2 SYDVKM. Trimming took off 5 bases at V and 1 base at J, with 6 bases between the two ends. CDR3 loop: CASSPDSYEQYF. As DNA, the CDR3 is TGTGCCAGCAGTCCAGATTCCTACGAGCAGTACTTC.

The chain recombines TRBV7-2 with TRBJ1-1, with a tentative D call TRBD1 (5 bases). CDR1 is SGHTA, CDR2 FQGNSA, per germline. The CDR3 is 15 amino acids. V was shortened by 1 base and J by 0 bases, with 9 bases between the two germline ends. The CDR3 sequence is CASSLDGGMNTEAFF. DNA of the CDR3: TGTGCCAGCAGCTTAGACGGGGGGATGAACACTGAAGCTTTCTTT.

This chain connects TRBV9 to TRBJ2-3, with TRBD2 matching over 10 bases. The germline V gene has CDR1 SGDLS and CDR2 YYNGEE. V was clipped by 2 bases and J by 0 bases; unmatched bases: 6. There are 17 residues in the CDR3. CDR3 residues: CASSVLAGAISTDTQYF. Here the CDR3 DNA reads TGTGCCAGCAGCGTCCTAGCGGGGGCAATTAGCACAGATACGCAGTATTTT.